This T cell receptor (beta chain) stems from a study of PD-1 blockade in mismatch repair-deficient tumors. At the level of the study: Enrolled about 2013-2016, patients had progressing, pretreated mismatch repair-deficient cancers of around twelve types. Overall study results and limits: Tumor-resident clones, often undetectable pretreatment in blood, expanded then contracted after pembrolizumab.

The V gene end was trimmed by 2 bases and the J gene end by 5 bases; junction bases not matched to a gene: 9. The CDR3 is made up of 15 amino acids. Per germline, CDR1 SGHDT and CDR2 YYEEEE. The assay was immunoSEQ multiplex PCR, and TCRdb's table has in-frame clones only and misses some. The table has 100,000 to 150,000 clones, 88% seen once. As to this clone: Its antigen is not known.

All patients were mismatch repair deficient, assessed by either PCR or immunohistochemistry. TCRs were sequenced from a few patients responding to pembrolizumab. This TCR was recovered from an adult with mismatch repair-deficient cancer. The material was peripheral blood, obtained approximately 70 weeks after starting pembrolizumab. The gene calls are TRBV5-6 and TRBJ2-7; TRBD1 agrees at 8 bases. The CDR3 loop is CASSFGQGAFNEQYF. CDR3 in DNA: TGTGCCAGCAGCTTCGGGCAGGGGGCGTTCAACGAGCAGTACTTC.